This T cell receptor (beta chain) was sequenced during a study of cytomegalovirus exposure and HLA in healthy donors. Study-wide results and limits: Reportedly, fewer N-insertions than the roughly 700-donor mean appeared in an Asian-associated ancestry cluster in a later analysis.

This clone is a singleton in its sample. Its target is not known. A multiplex PCR was run with 60 Vbeta primers and 13 Jbeta primers. Libraries were prepared by immunoSEQ multiplex PCR; TCRdb keeps only in-frame clonotypes and omits some of them. The sample has about 140,000 clones, 87% seen once. Germline V gene data show CDR1 as SGDLS and CDR2 as YYNGEE. This CDR3 comprises 15 residues. The junction had 5 bases not matched to a gene; V was cut back by 3 bases and J by 2 bases. The sequence came from a woman under 40 in good health and CMV-seronegative. Sequencing used PBMCs. The chain uses TRBV9 and TRBJ2-1; 7 bases line up with TRBD1. CDR3 residues: CASSADGTAYNEQFF. The CDR3 nucleotides read TGTGCCAGCAGCGCAGACGGGACAGCCTACAATGAGCAGTTCTTC.